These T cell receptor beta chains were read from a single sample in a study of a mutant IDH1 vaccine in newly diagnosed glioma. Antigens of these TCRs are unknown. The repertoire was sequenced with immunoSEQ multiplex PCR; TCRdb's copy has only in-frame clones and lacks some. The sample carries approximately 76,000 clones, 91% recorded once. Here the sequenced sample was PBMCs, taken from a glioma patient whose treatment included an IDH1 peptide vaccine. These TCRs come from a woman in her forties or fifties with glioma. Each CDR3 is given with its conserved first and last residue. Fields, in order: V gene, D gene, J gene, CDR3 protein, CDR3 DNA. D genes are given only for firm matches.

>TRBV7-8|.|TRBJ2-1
CASSAYRVVGDNEQFF
TGTGCCAGCAGCGCCTACAGGGTCGTAGGTGACAATGAGCAGTTCTTC
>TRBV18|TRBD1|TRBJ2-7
CASSPQGQGSYEQYF
TGTGCCAGCTCACCACAGGGACAGGGATCCTACGAGCAGTACTTC
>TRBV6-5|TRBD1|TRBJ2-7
CASGIAGTGYEQYF
TGTGCCAGCGGAATCGCCGGGACAGGCTACGAGCAGTACTTC
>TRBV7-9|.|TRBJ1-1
CASSRPGAEAFF
TGTGCCAGCAGCCGCCCCGGGGCCGAAGCTTTCTTT
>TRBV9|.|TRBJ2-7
CASSAEAGGGEQYF
TGTGCCAGCAGCGCGGAGGCCGGGGGCGGCGAGCAGTACTTC
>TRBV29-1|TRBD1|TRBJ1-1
CSVTVQGANTEAFF
TGCAGCGTAACAGTACAGGGGGCGAACACTGAAGCTTTCTTT
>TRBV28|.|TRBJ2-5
CASSLWQETQYF
TGTGCCAGCAGTTTATGGCAAGAGACCCAGTACTTC
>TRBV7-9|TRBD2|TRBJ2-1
CASSLLAGPYNEQFF
TGTGCCAGCAGCCTACTAGCGGGGCCGTACAATGAGCAGTTCTTC
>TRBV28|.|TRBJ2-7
CASSYAYEQYF
TGTGCCAGCAGTTACGCCTACGAGCAGTACTTC
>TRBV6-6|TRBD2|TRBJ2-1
CASILSGSDEQFF
TGTGCCAGCATCCTCAGCGGGAGCGATGAGCAGTTCTTC
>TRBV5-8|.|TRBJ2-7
CASSLGVHEQYF
TGTGCCAGCAGCTTAGGGGTCCACGAGCAGTACTTC